The clone carrying this T cell receptor (beta chain) has ten or more counts. The antigen is unknown. Researchers built TCR beta libraries using quantitative 5'-RACE with molecular barcodes. TCRdb fed the 5' RACE reads into MiXCR, producing one record per CDR3 protein. The table lists around 88,000 distinct CDR3 sequences, 8.5% to 9% of them singletons, with roughly 5% in the top ten. This sample stems from a study of CD8 T cells in ankylosing spondylitis. Trimming removed 1 base at V and 0 bases at J, with 7 bases between. This CDR3 has 15 amino acids. Broader study findings: Clones tied to disease were said to be significantly enriched in matched ankylosing spondylitis synovial fluid. A CD8+ phenotype characterized the disease-linked clones, which were relatively rare in peripheral blood.

This receptor was obtained from a male donor with ankylosing spondylitis or in good health (not recorded which). This chain joins TRBV12-3 or TRBV12-4 and TRBJ1-3, with D perhaps TRBD1 (6 bases). Sequenced material: blood, either unsorted or a sorted T cell fraction (not recorded which). The CDR3 region has the DNA TGTGCCAGCAGTTTAGGGACAGTCTCTGGAAACACCATATATTTT. Translated, it gives CASSLGTVSGNTIYF.